This T cell receptor (beta chain) originates from a study of blood T cell repertoires in COVID-19. Study-wide background: Whether acute or convalescent, the COVID-19 samples came from the United States, Italy and Spain. Sources were T cells, B-cell-depleted T cells, or PBMCs; the material itself was cDNA or gDNA.

Original analysis: For nucleated cells, counts were estimated from reference gene primer amplification. Generated by immunoSEQ multiplex PCR, the TCRdb table keeps only in-frame clones and is missing some. That table supplies the V and J calls and clone size; D and trimming were determined from the DNA. The sample has roughly 100,000 clones, around 86% seen once. The sequence came from a man aged 50-60 years with acute or convalescent COVID-19. Sequenced sample: peripheral blood.

CDR3 protein: CSVANRQGKGNTIYF. DNA for the CDR3: TGCAGCGTCGCCAACAGACAGGGCAAAGGAAACACCATATATTTT. J is TRBJ1-3 and V is TRBV29-1, with 7 nucleotides matching TRBD1. The V gene end was trimmed by 6 bases and the J gene end by 4 bases; junction bases not matched to a gene: 12. CDR3 length: 15 residues. Germline values: CDR1 SQVTM, CDR2 ANQGSEA.